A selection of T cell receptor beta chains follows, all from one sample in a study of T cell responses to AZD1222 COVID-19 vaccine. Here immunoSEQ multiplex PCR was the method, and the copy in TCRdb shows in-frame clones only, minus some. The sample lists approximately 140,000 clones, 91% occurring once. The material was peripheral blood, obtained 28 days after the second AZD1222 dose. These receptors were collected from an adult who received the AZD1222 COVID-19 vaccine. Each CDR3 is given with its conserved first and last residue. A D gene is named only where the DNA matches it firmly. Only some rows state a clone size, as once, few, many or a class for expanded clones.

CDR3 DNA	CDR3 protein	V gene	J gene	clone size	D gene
TGTGCCAGCAGTTTATTGGGTCGGAACACTGAAGCTTTCTTT	CASSLLGRNTEAFF	TRBV27	TRBJ1-1	once	.
TGTGCCAGCAGCCTCGACTTTGCTAGCACAGATACGCAGTATTTT	CASSLDFASTDTQYF	TRBV6-5	TRBJ2-3	.	.
TGTGCCAGCAGCCCCTCCGGTTGGGCTGAAGCTTTCTTT	CASSPSGWAEAFF	TRBV12-3/TRBV12-4	TRBJ1-1	.	.
TGTGCCAGCAGTTTAGAGGGAGACTACGAGCAGTACTTC	CASSLEGDYEQYF	TRBV12-3/TRBV12-4	TRBJ2-7	.	.
TGTGCCAGCAGCTTGGCCTCGGGACAGGGTCGAGAGACCCAGTACTTC	CASSLASGQGRETQYF	TRBV5-6	TRBJ2-5	.	TRBD1
TGTGCCATCAGTGATTTGGGGGGATCGGTAGCTTTCTTT	CAISDLGGSVAFF	TRBV10-3	TRBJ1-1	.	.
TGTGCCAGCACTAGCGGGGGGGCCGGGGAGACCCAGTACTTC	CASTSGGAGETQYF	TRBV2	TRBJ2-5	.	TRBD2
TGTGCCAGCAGCCCCGCCGGGGGCCGCTCCTACAATGAGCAGTTCTTC	CASSPAGGRSYNEQFF	TRBV5-4	TRBJ2-1	.	.
TGTGCCAGCAGTGAAGGGGGAGGATATCAGCCCCAGCATTTT	CASSEGGGYQPQHF	TRBV6-1	TRBJ1-5	.	.
TGTGCCAGCAGGAACGGGCAGGGGTTTCTAGCGGGAGGCCTAAGCACAGATACGCAGTATTTT	CASRNGQGFLAGGLSTDTQYF	TRBV3-1/TRBV3-2	TRBJ2-3	once	TRBD2
TGTGCCAGCAAGGCCCCTTGGGGGAGGGTTACCTACGAGCAGTACTTC	CASKAPWGRVTYEQYF	TRBV5-8	TRBJ2-7	.	TRBD2
TGTGCCTGGAGTGTAAAGGGGCGTTCACCCCTCCACTTT	CAWSVKGRSPLHF	TRBV30	TRBJ1-6	.	.
TGTGCCAGCAGAACCGGGACAGGGAGCAACTACGAGCAGTACTTC	CASRTGTGSNYEQYF	TRBV6-5	TRBJ2-7	.	TRBD1
TGTGCCAGCAGCCCAACCGGACCGACGAACACTGAAGCTTTCTTT	CASSPTGPTNTEAFF	TRBV11-2	TRBJ1-1	.	.
TGTGCCAGCAGCCAAGCGGGGGTGGGGGCAGATACGCAGTATTTT	CASSQAGVGADTQYF	TRBV3-1/TRBV3-2	TRBJ2-3	.	.
TGTGCCAGCAGCTTCAGGGGTGGCTACACCTTC	CASSFRGGYTF	TRBV3-1/TRBV3-2	TRBJ1-2	.	.
TGTGCCAGCCGCGGGGAAGCGGGGGTCTCCTACAATGAGCAGTTCTTC	CASRGEAGVSYNEQFF	TRBV3-1/TRBV3-2	TRBJ2-1	.	TRBD2
TGTGCCAGCAGGGGGAGGTCCTACAATGAGCAGTTCTTC	CASRGRSYNEQFF	TRBV6-5	TRBJ2-1	.	.
TGTGCCAGCAGCCAAGCCGTGGACTCCTTATCCTACGAGCAGTACTTC	CASSQAVDSLSYEQYF	TRBV3-1/TRBV3-2	TRBJ2-7	.	.